The entry below describes one T cell receptor beta chain. What it binds is not known. Germline-derived CDR1 and CDR2 are SGHKS and YYEKEE (reference sequence). V lost 0 bases to trimming and J lost 3 bases, with 14 bases between them. The CDR3 totals 16 residues. The sample is drawn from a study of T cell responses to AZD1222 COVID-19 vaccine. Study context: Second doses at about 4 or about 12 weeks were pooled. Whole-study findings and limits: Mostly white British, mostly female donors; authors suggested clonal diversity may be underestimated.

This table comes from immunoSEQ multiplex PCR, and its TCRdb copy is limited to in-frame clones, with some not included. The sample lists approximately 120,000 clones, 88% seen once, with around a sixth in the top ten. The receptor was isolated from an adult in good health. V is TRBV5-5 and J is TRBJ2-3; D ambiguous. The material was peripheral blood, obtained on day 0 of AZD1222 vaccination. CDR3 nucleotide sequence: TGTGCCAGCAGCTTGGCCTGGGAAACCTTTACAGATACGCAGTATTTT. This sequence encodes CASSLAWETFTDTQYF.